This T cell receptor beta chain was profiled in a study of CD8+CD57+ T cells in acquired aplastic anemia. Study as a whole: An average of roughly 3 ug of DNA was obtained from sorted CD4+ and CD8+ cells. The average read count for CD4+ cells in healthy donors was roughly 10 million.

This clonotype was seen at least ten times. Its specificity is unknown. Germline CDR1 LNHDA, CDR2 SQIVND (reference sequence). This CDR3 contains 13 residues. Trimming at V came to 9 bases and at J to 8 bases, leaving 9 bases not matched to a gene. Study observations and caveats: Patients showed no significant difference from controls in CD8+ Simpson's diversity. Found in both controls and patients were around 29 CD8+ CDR3 sequences.

Genomic DNA was employed as the template in profiling TCR beta VDJ and CDR3. Each CDR3 protein gets one entry after TCRdb re-called the reads with MiXCR. Counted here are some 220,000 distinct CDR3 sequences, about 37% occurring once; the ten biggest clones make up about 1.1%. The V and J genes are TRBV19 and TRBJ2-3, with 9 positions matching TRBD2. The sample taken for sequencing was sorted CD4+, CD8+, or CD8+CD57+ T cells (not recorded which) from PBMCs. The clonotype comes from a human donor in good health, serving as a control. As DNA, the CDR3 is TGTGCCAGCCCGTTAGCGGGAGATGGTACGCAGTATTTT. Its protein product is CASPLAGDGTQYF.